This T cell receptor (beta chain) was profiled in a study of blood T cell repertoires in COVID-19. Whole-study context: The origin of the acute and convalescent COVID-19 samples was the United States, Italy and Spain. T cells, B-cell-depleted T cells, or PBMCs supplied cDNA or gDNA.

This CDR3 region has 16 residues. CDR1 SGHRS and CDR2 YFSETQ come from the germline V gene. The V segment lost 3 bases and the J segment 2 bases; nucleotides outside the gene matches: 6. The protocol was immunoSEQ multiplex PCR, while the TCRdb copy is restricted to in-frame clones and leaves out a portion. The sample lists approximately 92,000 clones; approximately 82% were seen once. The origin of this receptor is a man aged 60 to 69 with acute or convalescent COVID-19. The rearrangement links TRBV5-1 to TRBJ2-2, with 8 bases that match TRBD1. The material sequenced was peripheral blood. This CDR3 reads CASSSGGTGNTGELFF. CDR3 in DNA: TGCGCCAGCAGCTCTGGAGGGACAGGCAACACCGGGGAGCTGTTTTTT.